This T cell receptor beta chain is drawn from a study of identical twins. The study, taken as a whole, reports: The same donors were not followed; conclusions instead depended on cross-sectional statistical analysis.

Every one of the donors was a healthy Caucasian. TCRdb reanalysed the 5' RACE reads using MiXCR and keeps one entry per CDR3 protein. The table has around 500,000 distinct CDR3 sequences, about 14% seen once. V shed 1 base and J shed 7 bases, with 11 bases lying between them. Per germline, CDR1 DFQATT and CDR2 SNEGSKA (reference sequence). The CDR3 totals 13 residues. This clonotype came up many times. Its antigen remains unknown. The same data also contributed to another study, on yellow fever vaccine responses in identical twins.

Sample: CD4+ T cells sorted from blood. The source of this sequence is a woman aged 18-35 years in good health. The chain joins TRBV20-1 to TRBJ1-5, with D unclear. The CDR3 loop reads CSARGGGSQPQHF. The CDR3 coding sequence is TGCAGTGCTAGAGGGGGAGGGAGCCAGCCCCAGCATTTT.